Listed below are T cell receptor beta chains from one sample, sequenced in a study of identical twins. TCRdb ran MiXCR on the 5' RACE reads and lists one entry per CDR3 protein. Here the sample spans approximately 690,000 distinct CDR3 sequences, 6.1% being singletons. Sequenced: naive T cells sorted from blood. These receptors originate from a young man in good health. CDR3s include the opening cysteine and the closing phenylalanine or tryptophan. The D gene is left open where the match is weak. A clone size is listed for some rows: how often the clone was seen (once, few, many), or a class if it is expanded.

TRBJ2-3 - many TRBV20-1 TGCAGTGCTAGAGGCAGCCTCACAGATACGCAGTATTTT CSARGSLTDTQYF
TRBJ2-3 TRBD2 many TRBV6-7 TGTGCCAGCAGTTACGCCTGGGGCGGGAGTGGCTCAGATACGCAGTATTTT CASSYAWGGSGSDTQYF
TRBJ2-2 - many TRBV12-3/TRBV12-4 TGTGCCAGCAGTCCCGCTGGGGCTAGCCCTAGCACCGGGGAGCTGTTTTTT CASSPAGASPSTGELFF
TRBJ2-7 - few TRBV25-1 TGTGCCAGTTGGGACACGGGCGGGCAGTACTTC CASWDTGGQYF
TRBJ2-1 - many TRBV7-8 TGTGCCAGCAGCTCGACTCCCTATGAGCAGTTCTTC CASSSTPYEQFF
TRBJ2-5 - - TRBV28 - CASSLSLRRSVTQYF
TRBJ2-5 TRBD2 many TRBV20-1 TGCAGTGCTAGAGATGTTAGCGGGCAAGAGACCCAGTACTTC CSARDVSGQETQYF
TRBJ1-5 - few TRBV6-1 TGTGCCAGCAGTGAAGGGGGACCGCGCGGGAGGCCCCAGCATTTT CASSEGGPRGRPQHF
TRBJ2-2 TRBD1 few TRBV2 TGTGCCAGCAGCGGAAGACAGGGGATCGGGGAGCTGTTTTTT CASSGRQGIGELFF
TRBJ2-1 TRBD2 - TRBV6-5 TGTGCCAGCAGTTACGAGTTAGCGGGGGCCGATGAGCAGTTCTTC CASSYELAGADEQFF
TRBJ1-1 - many TRBV12-3/TRBV12-4 TGTGCCAGCACCCCCACCAGTATGAACACTGAAGCTTTCTTT CASTPTSMNTEAFF
TRBJ2-3 TRBD2 many TRBV20-1 TGCAGTGCTCCACTAGCGGGAGGCACAGATACGCAGTATTTT CSAPLAGGTDTQYF